Described below is a single TCR beta chain sequence and its context. Its target is not known. These data are taken from a study of cytomegalovirus exposure and HLA in healthy donors. Study findings and constraints: It was likely that a cluster of highly shared sequence variants was a sequencing artifact. Productive rates of about 87% or about 30% were seen for most TCR beta V segments in an earlier analysis. In a later analysis, several top co-occurrence clusters appeared linked to parvovirus B19, influenza, CMV and Epstein-Barr virus.

13 Jbeta primers and 60 Vbeta primers were used for the PCR. TCRdb's table, derived via immunoSEQ multiplex PCR, lists solely in-frame clones and lacks some. This table holds 130,000 or so clones. This sequence originates from a woman aged 55 to 70 in good health and CMV-seronegative. The sequenced sample consisted of PBMCs.

The CDR3 coding sequence is TGTGCCAGTATGCCGGACCCTCGACTAGCGGGAGCTCCAGATACGCAGTATTTT. Its translation is CASMPDPRLAGAPDTQYF. The chain combines TRBV19 with TRBJ2-3; 12 bases are shared with TRBD2. The junction had 15 bases not matched to a gene; V was cut back by 7 bases and J by 4 bases. The CDR3 totals 18 residues. Germline V gene sequence: CDR1 LNHDA, CDR2 SQIVND (reference sequence).